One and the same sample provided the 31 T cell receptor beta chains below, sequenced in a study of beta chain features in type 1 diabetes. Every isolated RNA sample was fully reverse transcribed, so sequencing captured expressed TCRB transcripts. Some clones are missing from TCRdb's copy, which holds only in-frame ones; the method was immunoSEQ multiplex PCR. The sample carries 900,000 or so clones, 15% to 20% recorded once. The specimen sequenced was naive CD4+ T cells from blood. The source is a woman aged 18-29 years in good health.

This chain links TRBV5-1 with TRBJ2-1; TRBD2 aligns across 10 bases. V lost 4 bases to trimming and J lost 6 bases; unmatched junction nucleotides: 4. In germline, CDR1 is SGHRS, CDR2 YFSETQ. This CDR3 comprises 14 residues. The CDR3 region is CASSPRLAGNEQFF. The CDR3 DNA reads TGCGCCAGCAGCCCCAGACTAGCGGGCAATGAGCAGTTCTTC.

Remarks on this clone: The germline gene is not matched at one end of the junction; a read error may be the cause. The CDR3 DNA reads as TGTACCAGCAGCCGCCGGCGGGACATTCAGTACTTC. Translating it yields CTSSRRRDIQYF. The chain has TRBV14 and TRBJ2-4; TRBD2 is a possible D gene (5 bases). Germline lookup yields CDR1 SGHDN and CDR2 FVKESK. The CDR3 sequence is 12 residues long.

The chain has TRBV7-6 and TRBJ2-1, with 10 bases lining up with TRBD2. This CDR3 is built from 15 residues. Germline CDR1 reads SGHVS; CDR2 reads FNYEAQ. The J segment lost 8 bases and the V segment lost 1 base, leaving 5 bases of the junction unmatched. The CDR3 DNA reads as TGTGCCAGCAGCTTAGGGCTAGCGGGAGTCCATGAGCAGTTCTTC. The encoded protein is CASSLGLAGVHEQFF.

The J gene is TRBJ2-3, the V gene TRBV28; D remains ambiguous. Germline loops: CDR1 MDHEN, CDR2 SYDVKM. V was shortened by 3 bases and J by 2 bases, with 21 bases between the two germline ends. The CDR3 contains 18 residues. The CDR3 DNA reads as TGTGCCAGCAGTTTTCCCCTGGGGTTCCCTGGAGACACAGATACGCAGTATTTT. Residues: CASSFPLGFPGDTDTQYF.

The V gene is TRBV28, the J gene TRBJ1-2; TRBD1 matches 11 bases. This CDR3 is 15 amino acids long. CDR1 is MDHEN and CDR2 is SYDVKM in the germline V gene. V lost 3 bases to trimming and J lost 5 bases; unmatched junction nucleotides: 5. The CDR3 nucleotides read TGTGCCAGCAGTTTCGGGACAGGGGGAGGATATGGCTACACCTTC. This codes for CASSFGTGGGYGYTF.

This CDR3 is CASSDRGFEQYF. The CDR3 nucleotides are TGTGCCAGCAGCGACAGGGGTTTCGAGCAGTACTTC. The V gene is TRBV7-9, the J gene TRBJ2-7; 8 bases match TRBD1. The V gene's germline CDR1 is SEHNR and CDR2 FQNEAQ (reference sequence). V gave up 5 bases and J gave up 6 bases; unmatched junction bases: 3. This CDR3 contains 12 residues.

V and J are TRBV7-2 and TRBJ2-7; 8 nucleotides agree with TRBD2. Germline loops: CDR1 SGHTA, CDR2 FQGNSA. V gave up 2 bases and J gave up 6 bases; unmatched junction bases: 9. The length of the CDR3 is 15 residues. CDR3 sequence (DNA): TGTGCCAGCAGCTTAAGTAGCGGGATCCCTCTCGAGCAGTACTTC. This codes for CASSLSSGIPLEQYF.

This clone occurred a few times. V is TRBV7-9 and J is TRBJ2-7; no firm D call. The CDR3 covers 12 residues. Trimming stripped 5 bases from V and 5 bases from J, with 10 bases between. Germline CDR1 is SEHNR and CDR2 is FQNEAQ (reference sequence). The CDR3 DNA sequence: TGTGCCAGCAGCCCGGGTGAGCACGAGCAGTACTTC. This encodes CASSPGEHEQYF.

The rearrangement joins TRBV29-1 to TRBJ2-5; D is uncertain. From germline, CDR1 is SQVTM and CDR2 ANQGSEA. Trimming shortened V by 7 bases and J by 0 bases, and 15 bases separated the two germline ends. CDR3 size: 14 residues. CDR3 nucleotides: TGCAGCGCCCACTTCGTGGACCACCAAGAGACCCAGTACTTC. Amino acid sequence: CSAHFVDHQETQYF. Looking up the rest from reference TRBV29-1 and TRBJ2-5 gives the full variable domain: SAVISQKPSRDICQRGTSLTIQCQVDSQVTMMFWYRQQPGQSLTLIATANQGSEATYESGFVIDKFPISRPNLTFSTLTVSNMSPEDSSIYLCSAHFVDHQETQYFGPGTRLLVL.

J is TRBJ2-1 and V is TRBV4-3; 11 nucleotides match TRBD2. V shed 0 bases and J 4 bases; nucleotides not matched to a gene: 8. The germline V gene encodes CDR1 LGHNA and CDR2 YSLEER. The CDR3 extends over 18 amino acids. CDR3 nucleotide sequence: TGCGCCAGCAGCCAAGATGTAGCGGGAGGGACTGTATACAATGAGCAGTTCTTC. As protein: CASSQDVAGGTVYNEQFF.

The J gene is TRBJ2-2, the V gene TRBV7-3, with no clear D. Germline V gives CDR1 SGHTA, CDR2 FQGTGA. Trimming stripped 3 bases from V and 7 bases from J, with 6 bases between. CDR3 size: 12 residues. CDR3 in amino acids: CASSLSGGELFF. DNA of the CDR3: TGTGCCAGCAGCTTGTCTGGCGGGGAGCTGTTTTTT.

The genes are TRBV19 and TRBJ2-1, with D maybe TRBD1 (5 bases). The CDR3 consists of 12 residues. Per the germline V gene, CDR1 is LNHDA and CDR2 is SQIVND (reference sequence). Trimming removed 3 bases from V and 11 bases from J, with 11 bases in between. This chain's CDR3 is CASSIRAEKQFF. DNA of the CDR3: TGTGCCAGTAGTATCAGGGCGGAAAAGCAGTTCTTC.

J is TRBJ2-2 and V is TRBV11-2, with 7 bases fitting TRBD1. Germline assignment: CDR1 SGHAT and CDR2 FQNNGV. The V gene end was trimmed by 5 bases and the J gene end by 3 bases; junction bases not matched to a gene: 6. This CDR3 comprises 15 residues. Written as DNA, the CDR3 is TGTGCCAGCAGCCCCCGACAGGGCTACACCGGGGAGCTGTTTTTT. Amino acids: CASSPRQGYTGELFF.

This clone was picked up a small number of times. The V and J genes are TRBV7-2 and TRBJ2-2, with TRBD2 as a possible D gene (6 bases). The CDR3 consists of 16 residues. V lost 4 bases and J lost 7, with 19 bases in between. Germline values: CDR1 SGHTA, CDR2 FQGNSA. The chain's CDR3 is CASSSRSLGGSGELFF. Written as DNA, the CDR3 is TGTGCCAGCAGCTCCCGCTCCTTGGGGGGTAGCGGGGAGCTGTTTTTT.

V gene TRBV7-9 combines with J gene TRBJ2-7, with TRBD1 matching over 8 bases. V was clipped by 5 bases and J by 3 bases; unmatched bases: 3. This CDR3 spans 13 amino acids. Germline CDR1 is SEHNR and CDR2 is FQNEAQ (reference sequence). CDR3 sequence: CASSPGTGYEQYF. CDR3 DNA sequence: TGTGCCAGCAGCCCAGGGACAGGCTACGAGCAGTACTTC. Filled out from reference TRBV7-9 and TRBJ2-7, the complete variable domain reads DTGVSQNPRHKITKRGQNVTFRCDPISEHNRLYWYRQTLGQGPEFLTYFQNEAQLEKSRLLSDRFSAERPKGSFSTLEIQRTEQGDSAMYLCASSPGTGYEQYFGPGTRLTVT.

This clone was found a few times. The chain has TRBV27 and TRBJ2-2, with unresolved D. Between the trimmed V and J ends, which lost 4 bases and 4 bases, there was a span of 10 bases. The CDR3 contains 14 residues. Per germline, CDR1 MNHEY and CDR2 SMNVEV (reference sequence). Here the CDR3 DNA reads TGTGCCAGCAGTTCCCTCGGTGGCACCGGGGAGCTGTTTTTT. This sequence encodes CASSSLGGTGELFF.

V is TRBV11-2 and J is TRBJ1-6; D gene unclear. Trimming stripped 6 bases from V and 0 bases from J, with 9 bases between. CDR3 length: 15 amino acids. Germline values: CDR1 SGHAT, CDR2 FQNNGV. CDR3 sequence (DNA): TGTGCCAGCAGAATACAGAGCTCCTATAATTCACCCCTCCACTTT. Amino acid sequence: CASRIQSSYNSPLHF.

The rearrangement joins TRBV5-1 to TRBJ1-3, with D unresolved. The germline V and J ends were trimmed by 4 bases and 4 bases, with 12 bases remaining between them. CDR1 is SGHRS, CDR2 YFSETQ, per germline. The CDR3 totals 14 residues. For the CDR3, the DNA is TGCGCCAGCAGCCCCTCCGGATCAGGAAACACCATATATTTT. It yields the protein CASSPSGSGNTIYF.

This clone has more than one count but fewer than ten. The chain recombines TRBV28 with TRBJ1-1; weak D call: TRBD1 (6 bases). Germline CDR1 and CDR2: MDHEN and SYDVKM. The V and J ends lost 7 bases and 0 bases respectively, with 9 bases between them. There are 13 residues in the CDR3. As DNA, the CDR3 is TGTGCCAGCAAAACAGGGTTGAACACTGAAGCTTTCTTT. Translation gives CASKTGLNTEAFF.

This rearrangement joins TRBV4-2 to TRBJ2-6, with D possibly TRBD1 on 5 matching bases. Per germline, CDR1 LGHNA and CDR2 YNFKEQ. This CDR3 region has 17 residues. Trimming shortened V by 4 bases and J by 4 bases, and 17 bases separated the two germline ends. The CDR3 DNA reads TGTGCCAGCAGCCTAACCCGCAGGGCCGTCGGGGCCAACGTCCTGACTTTC. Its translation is CASSLTRRAVGANVLTF.

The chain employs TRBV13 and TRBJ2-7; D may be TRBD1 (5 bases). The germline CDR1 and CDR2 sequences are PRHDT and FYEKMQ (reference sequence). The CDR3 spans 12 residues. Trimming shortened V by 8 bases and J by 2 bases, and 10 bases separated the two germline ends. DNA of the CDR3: TGTGCCAGCGCATACAGGCCCTACGAGCAGTACTTC. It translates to CASAYRPYEQYF.

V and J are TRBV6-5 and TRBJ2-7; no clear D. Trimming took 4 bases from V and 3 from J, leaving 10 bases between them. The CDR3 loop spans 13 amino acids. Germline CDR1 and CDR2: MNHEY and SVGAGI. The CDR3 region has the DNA TGTGCCAGCAGTTTAGGCCAGGACTACGAGCAGTACTTC. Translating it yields CASSLGQDYEQYF.

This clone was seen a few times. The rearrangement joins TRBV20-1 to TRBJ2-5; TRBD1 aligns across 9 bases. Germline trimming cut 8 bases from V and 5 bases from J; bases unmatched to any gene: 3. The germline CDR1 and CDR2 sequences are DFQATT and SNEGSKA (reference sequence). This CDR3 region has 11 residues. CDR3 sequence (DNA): TGCAGTCACGGGACAGGGGAGACCCAGTACTTC. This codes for CSHGTGETQYF.

The CDR3 DNA reads TGTGCCAGCAGATTGTCGACTAGAACCACAGATACGCAGTATTTT. This encodes CASRLSTRTTDTQYF. This chain joins TRBV6-6 and TRBJ2-3; D perhaps matches TRBD2 (6 bases). V was shortened by 6 bases and J by 2 bases, with 15 bases between the two germline ends. The CDR3 has 15 residues. Germline loops: CDR1 MNHNY, CDR2 SVGAGI (reference sequence).

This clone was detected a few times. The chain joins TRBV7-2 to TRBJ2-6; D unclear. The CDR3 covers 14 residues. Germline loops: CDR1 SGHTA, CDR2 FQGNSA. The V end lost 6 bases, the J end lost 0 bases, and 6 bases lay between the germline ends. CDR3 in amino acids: CASSFHSGANVLTF. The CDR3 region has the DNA TGTGCCAGCAGTTTCCACTCTGGGGCCAACGTCCTGACTTTC.

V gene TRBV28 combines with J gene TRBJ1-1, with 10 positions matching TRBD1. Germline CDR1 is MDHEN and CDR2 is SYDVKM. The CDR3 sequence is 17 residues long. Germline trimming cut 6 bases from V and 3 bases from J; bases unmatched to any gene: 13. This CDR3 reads CASSRWTGGSLYTEAFF. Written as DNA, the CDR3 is TGTGCCAGCAGCCGATGGACAGGGGGTTCTTTGTACACTGAAGCTTTCTTT. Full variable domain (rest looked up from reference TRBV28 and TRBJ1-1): DVKVTQSSRYLVKRTGEKVFLECVQDMDHENMFWYRQDPGLGLRLIYFSYDVKMKEKGDIPEGYSVSREKKERFSLILESASTNQTSMYLCASSRWTGGSLYTEAFFGQGTRLTVV.

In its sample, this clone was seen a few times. The CDR3 here is CAISANTMNTEAFF. The DNA of the CDR3 is TGTGCCATCAGTGCGAACACAATGAACACTGAAGCTTTCTTT. The gene calls are TRBV10-3 and TRBJ1-1; unclear D gene. In germline, CDR1 is ENHRY, CDR2 SYGVKD. The CDR3 length is 14 residues. Trimming removed 4 bases at V and 0 bases at J, with 9 bases between.

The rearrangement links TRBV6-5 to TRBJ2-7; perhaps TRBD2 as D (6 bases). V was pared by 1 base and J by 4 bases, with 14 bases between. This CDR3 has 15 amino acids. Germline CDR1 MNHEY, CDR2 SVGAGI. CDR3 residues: CASSYYGDSVYEQYF. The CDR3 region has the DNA TGTGCCAGCAGTTACTACGGGGACTCTGTGTACGAGCAGTACTTC.

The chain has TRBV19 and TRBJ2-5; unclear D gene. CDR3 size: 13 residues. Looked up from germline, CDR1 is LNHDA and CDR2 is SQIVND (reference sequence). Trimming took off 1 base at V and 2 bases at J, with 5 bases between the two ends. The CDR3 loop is CASSIGQQETQYF. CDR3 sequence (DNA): TGTGCCAGTAGTATAGGGCAGCAAGAGACCCAGTACTTC.

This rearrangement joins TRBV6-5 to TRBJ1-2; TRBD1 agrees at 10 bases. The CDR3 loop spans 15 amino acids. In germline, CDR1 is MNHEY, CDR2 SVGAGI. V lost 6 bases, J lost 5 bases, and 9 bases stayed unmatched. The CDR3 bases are TGTGCCAGCAGCCGATATACGGACAGGGGGTATGGCTACACCTTC. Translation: CASSRYTDRGYGYTF.

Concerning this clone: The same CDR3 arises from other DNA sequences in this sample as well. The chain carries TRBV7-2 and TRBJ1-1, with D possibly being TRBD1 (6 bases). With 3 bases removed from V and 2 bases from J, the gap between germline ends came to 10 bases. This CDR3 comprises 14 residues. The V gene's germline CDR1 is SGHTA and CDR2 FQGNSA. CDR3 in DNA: TGTGCCAGCAGCTTGACAGGACCAAACACTGAAGCTTTCTTT. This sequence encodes CASSLTGPNTEAFF.